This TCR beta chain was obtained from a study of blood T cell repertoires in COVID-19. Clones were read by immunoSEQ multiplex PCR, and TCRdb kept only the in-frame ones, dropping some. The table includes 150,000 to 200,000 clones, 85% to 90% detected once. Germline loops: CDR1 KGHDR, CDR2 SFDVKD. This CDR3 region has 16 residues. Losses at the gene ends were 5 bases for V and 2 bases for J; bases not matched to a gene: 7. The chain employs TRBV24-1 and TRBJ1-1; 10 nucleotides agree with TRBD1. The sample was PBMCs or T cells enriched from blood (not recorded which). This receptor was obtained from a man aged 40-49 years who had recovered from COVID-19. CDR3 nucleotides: TGTGCCACCAGTGGCACCGGGACAGGGGCCAACACTGAAGCTTTCTTT. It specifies CATSGTGTGANTEAFF.